These 10 T cell receptor beta chains were sequenced from one sample in a study of T cells in Graves' hyperthyroidism and ophthalmopathy. Amplified TCR beta CDR3 regions came from RNA transcripts. The HTBI primer set was used in a first-round RT-PCR of the TCR CDR3. MiXCR, applied by TCRdb to the multiplex PCR reads, yields one record per CDR3 protein. The table has approximately 400,000 distinct CDR3 sequences, under 15% seen once. The sequencing sample was made of blood. These TCRs come from a woman in her 30s with Graves' hyperthyroidism.

For this clonotype: A much larger clone sits a single nucleotide away, making a read error possible. The rearrangement uses TRBV6-5 and TRBJ2-7; D remains ambiguous. Trimming cost V 0 bases and J 2 bases, with 11 bases left between them. This CDR3 region has 15 residues. Germline V gene data show CDR1 as MNHEY and CDR2 as SVGAGI. The CDR3 DNA is TGTGCCAGCAGTTACTCGATCGCTAGTACCTACGAGCAGTACTTC. Its translation is CASSYSIASTYEQYF.

In its sample, this clonotype was seen many times. This may be a read error: a much more frequent sequence differs by one nucleotide. The chain has TRBV12-3 or TRBV12-4 and TRBJ2-1; 9 bases fit TRBD2. Germline trimming cut 6 bases from V and 6 bases from J; bases unmatched to any gene: 3. The CDR3 contains 13 residues. CDR3 amino acids: CASSLAGSNEQFF. As DNA, the CDR3 is TGTGCCAGCAGCCTAGCGGGATCCAATGAGCAGTTCTTC.

The CDR3 sequence is CASSRYSGAYNEQFF. The CDR3 DNA follows: TGTGCCAGCAGCCGCTATTCTGGGGCCTACAATGAGCAGTTCTTC. The chain is built from TRBV7-2 and TRBJ2-1; no clear D. Germline V gives CDR1 SGHTA, CDR2 FQGNSA. The V and J ends lost 5 bases and 2 bases respectively, with 13 bases between them. CDR3 size: 15 residues.

V and J are TRBV19 and TRBJ1-1; no clear D gene. This CDR3 has 9 amino acids. Germline CDR1 is LNHDA and CDR2 is SQIVND (reference sequence). V dropped 5 bases and J dropped 11 bases, with 6 bases sitting between them. CDR3 region: CASSGKAFF. In DNA form, the CDR3 reads TGTGCCAGTAGTGGAAAGGCTTTCTTT.

There are a few counts of this clonotype. The J gene is TRBJ2-7, the V gene TRBV10-3, with TRBD1 matching 7 bases. J lost 4 bases, V lost 10 bases, and 10 bases had no gene match. Germline CDR1 reads ENHRY; CDR2 reads SYGVKD. The CDR3 is 13 amino acids. This chain's CDR3 is CATMPLQGYEQYF. The DNA for the CDR3 is TGTGCCACCATGCCCTTACAGGGGTACGAGCAGTACTTC.

The rearrangement joins TRBV6-5 to TRBJ2-2; no reliable D call. Trimming pared 11 bases from V and 0 bases from J, leaving 13 bases between. This CDR3 is 14 amino acids long. Germline V CDR1 and CDR2: MNHEY, SVGAGI. The CDR3 bases are TGTGCCGGCCGATCTTTCGCGAACACCGGGGAGCTGTTTTTT. Translated: CAGRSFANTGELFF.

This clonotype was observed a handful of times. The chain couples TRBV9 to TRBJ2-1, with D perhaps matching TRBD2 (5 bases). The ends were cut back, 3 bases at V and 6 bases at J, with 31 bases in the middle. This CDR3 spans 20 amino acids. CDR1 SGDLS and CDR2 YYNGEE come from the germline V gene. This chain's CDR3 is CASSARRRFKWENRINEQFF. CDR3 DNA sequence: TGTGCCAGCAGCGCCAGGAGGCGGTTTAAGTGGGAGAACCGGATCAATGAGCAGTTCTTC.

For this clonotype: Being one base from a much bigger clone, this may be a read error. The chain couples TRBV12-3 or TRBV12-4 to TRBJ2-4; possible D gene TRBD1, 6 bases. CDR3 size: 13 residues. The CDR3 region has the DNA TGTGCCAGCAGGCGGACAGCCAAAAACGTTCAGTACTTC. Residues: CASRRTAKNVQYF.

In this sample, this clonotype turned up a few times. CDR3 bases: TGTGCCAGCAGTGAAGCGGAGGGGTACGAGCAGTACTTC. Its protein product is CASSEAEGYEQYF. The chain combines TRBV2 with TRBJ2-7; D is possibly TRBD2 (6 bases). The germline V and J ends were trimmed by 0 bases and 4 bases, with 7 bases remaining between them. Germline V lookup: CDR1 SNHLY, CDR2 FYNNEI. The CDR3 has 13 residues.

Ten or more counts support this clonotype. The chain couples TRBV28 to TRBJ2-7; TRBD1 matches 8 bases. The CDR3 runs to 14 residues. J was trimmed by 8 bases and V by 2 bases; bases with no gene match: 8. Germline values: CDR1 MDHEN, CDR2 SYDVKM. The CDR3 DNA reads as TGTGCCAGCAGTTTACCTAGCCAGGGGGCCAAGCAGTACTTC. It is translated as CASSLPSQGAKQYF.